Listed here is a single T cell receptor beta chain. Its antigen is as yet unknown. This sample was included in a study of monozygotic twins with inflammatory bowel disease. Study-wide results and limits: Part of the variability in patient repertoires may have come from differing immunosuppressive treatments.

The draw for each donor consisted of a single 2.5 ml blood sample. TCRdb reprocessed the 5' RACE reads and keeps a single row for each CDR3 protein, giving no DNA. Its table lists about 350,000 distinct CDR3 sequences. The CDR3 is 13 residues long. From germline, CDR1 is SGHTA and CDR2 FQGNSA. Sequencing input: blood. The TCR originated in a human donor with ulcerative colitis or Crohn's disease, or a healthy co-twin of an affected twin (not recorded which). The gene calls are TRBV7-2 and TRBJ2-3. Here the CDR3 reads CASSSREPDTQYF.